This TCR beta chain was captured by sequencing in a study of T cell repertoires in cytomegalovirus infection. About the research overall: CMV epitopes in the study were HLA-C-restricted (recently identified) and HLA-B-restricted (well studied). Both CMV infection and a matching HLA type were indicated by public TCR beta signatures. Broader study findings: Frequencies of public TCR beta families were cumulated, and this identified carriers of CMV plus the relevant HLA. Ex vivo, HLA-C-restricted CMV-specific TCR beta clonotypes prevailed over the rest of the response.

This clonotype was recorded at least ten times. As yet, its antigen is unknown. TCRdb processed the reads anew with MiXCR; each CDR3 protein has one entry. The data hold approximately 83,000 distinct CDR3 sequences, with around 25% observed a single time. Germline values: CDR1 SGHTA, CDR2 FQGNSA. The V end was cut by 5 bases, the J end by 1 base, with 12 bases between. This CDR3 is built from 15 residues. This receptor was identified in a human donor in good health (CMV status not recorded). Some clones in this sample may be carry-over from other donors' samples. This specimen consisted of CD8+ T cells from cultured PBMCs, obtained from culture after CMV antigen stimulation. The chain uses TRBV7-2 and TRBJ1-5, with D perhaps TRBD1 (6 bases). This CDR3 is CASSPEGGSNQPQHF. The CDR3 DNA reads TGTGCCAGCAGCCCAGAAGGGGGAAGCAATCAGCCCCAGCATTTT.